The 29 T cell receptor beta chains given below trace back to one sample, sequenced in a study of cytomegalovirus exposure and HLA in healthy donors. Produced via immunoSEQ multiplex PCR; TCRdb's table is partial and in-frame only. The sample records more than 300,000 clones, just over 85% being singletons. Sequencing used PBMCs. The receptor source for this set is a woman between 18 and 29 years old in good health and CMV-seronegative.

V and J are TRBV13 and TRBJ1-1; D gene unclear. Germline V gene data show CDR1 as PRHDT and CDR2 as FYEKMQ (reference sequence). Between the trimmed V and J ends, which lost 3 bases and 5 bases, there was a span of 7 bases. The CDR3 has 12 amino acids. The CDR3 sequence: CASSFSGTEAFF. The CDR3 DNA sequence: TGTGCCAGCAGCTTCTCAGGTACTGAAGCTTTCTTT.

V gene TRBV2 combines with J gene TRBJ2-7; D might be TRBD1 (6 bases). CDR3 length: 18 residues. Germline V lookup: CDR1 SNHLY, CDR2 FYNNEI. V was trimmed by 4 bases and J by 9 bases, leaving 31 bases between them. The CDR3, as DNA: TGTGCCAGCAGTGTAGGGGGTTTGGATCCAAACTCGTCTGAAGGGCAGTACTTC. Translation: CASSVGGLDPNSSEGQYF.

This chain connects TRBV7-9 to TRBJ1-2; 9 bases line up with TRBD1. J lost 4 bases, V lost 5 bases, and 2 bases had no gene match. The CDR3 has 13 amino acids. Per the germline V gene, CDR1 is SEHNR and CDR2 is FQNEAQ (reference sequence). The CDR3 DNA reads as TGTGCCAGCAGCCAGGGACAGGGCTATGGCTACACCTTC. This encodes CASSQGQGYGYTF.

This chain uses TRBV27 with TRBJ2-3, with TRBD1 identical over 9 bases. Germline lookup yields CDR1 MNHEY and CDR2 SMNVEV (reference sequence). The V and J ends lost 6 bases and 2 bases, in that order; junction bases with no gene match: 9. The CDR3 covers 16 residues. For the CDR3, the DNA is TGTGCCAGCAGAAGGGGGACAGGGCTGAACACAGATACGCAGTATTTT. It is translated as CASRRGTGLNTDTQYF.

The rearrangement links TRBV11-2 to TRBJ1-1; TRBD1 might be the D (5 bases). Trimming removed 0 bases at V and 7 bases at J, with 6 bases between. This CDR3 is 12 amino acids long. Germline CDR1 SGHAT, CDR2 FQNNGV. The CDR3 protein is CASSLDRVEAFF. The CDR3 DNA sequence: TGTGCCAGCAGCTTAGACAGGGTTGAAGCTTTCTTT. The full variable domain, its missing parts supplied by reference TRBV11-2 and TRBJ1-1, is EAGVAQSPRYKIIEKRQSVAFWCNPISGHATLYWYQQILGQGPKLLIQFQNNGVVDDSQLPKDRFSAERLKGVDSTLKIQPAKLEDSAVYLCASSLDRVEAFFGQGTRLTVV.

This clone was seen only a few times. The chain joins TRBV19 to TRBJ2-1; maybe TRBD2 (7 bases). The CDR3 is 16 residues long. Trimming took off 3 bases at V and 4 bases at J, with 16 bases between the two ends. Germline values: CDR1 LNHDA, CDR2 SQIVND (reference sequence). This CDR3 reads CASSMGRGGTYNEQFF. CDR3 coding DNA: TGTGCCAGTAGTATGGGAAGGGGGGGTACATACAATGAGCAGTTCTTC.

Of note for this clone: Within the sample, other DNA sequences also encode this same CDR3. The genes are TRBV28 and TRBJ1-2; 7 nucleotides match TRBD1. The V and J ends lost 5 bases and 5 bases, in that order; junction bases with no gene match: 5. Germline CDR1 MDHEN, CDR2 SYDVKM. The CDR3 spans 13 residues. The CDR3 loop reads CASSPGGRYGYTF. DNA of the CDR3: TGTGCCAGCAGTCCAGGGGGTCGGTATGGCTACACCTTC.

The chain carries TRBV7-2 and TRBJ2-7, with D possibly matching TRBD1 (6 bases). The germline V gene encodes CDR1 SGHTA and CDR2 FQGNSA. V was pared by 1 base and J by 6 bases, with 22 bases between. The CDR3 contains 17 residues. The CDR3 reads CASSLEPGAVVASEQYF. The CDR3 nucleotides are TGTGCCAGCAGCTTAGAGCCAGGGGCCGTAGTTGCGAGCGAGCAGTACTTC.

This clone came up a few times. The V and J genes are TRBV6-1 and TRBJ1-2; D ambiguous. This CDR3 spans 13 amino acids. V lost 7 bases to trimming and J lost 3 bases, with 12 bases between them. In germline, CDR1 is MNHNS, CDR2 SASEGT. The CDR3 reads CASIWLRDYGYTF. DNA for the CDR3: TGTGCCAGCATATGGCTGAGGGACTATGGCTACACCTTC.

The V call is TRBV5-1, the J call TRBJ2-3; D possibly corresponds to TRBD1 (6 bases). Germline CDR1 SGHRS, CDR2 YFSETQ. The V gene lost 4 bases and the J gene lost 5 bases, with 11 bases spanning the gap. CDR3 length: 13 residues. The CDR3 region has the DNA TGCGCCAGCAGCCCTAGAGGGGGAGATACGCAGTATTTT. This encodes CASSPRGGDTQYF.

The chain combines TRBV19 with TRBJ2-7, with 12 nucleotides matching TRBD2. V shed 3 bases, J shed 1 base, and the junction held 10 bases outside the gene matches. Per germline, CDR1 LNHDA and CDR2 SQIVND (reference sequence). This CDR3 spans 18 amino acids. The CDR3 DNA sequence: TGTGCCAGTAGTATCCGACTAGCGGGAGCCCTAAGGTCCTACGAGCAGTACTTC. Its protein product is CASSIRLAGALRSYEQYF. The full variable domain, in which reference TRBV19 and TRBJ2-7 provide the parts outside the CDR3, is DGGITQSPKYLFRKEGQNVTLSCEQNLNHDAMYWYRQDPGQGLRLIYYSQIVNDFQKGDIAEGYSVSREKKESFPLTVTSAQKNPTAFYLCASSIRLAGALRSYEQYFGPGTRLTVT.

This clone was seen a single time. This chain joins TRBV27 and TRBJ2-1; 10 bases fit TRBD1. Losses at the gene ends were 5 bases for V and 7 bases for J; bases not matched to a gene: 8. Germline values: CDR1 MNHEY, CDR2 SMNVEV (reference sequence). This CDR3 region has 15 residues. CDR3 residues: CASSVLTGQGNEQFF. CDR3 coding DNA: TGTGCCAGCAGTGTACTAACGGGACAGGGGAATGAGCAGTTCTTC.

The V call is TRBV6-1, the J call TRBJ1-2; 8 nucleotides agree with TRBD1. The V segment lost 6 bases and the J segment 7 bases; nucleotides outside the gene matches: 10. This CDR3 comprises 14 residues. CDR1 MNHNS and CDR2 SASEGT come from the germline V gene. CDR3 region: CASRGAGQGGGYTF. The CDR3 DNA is TGTGCCAGCAGGGGGGCCGGACAGGGTGGTGGCTACACCTTC.

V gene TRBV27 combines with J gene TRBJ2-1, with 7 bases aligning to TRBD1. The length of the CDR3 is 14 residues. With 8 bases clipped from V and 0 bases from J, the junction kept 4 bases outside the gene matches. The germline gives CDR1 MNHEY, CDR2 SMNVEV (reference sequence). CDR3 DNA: TGTGCCAGCTCGGGACAGAACTCCTACAATGAGCAGTTCTTC. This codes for CASSGQNSYNEQFF.

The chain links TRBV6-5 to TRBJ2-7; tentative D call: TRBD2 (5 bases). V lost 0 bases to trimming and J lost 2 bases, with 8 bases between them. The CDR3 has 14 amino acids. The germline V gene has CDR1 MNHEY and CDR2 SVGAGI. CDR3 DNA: TGTGCCAGCAGTTACTCGGGAGAGACCTACGAGCAGTACTTC. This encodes CASSYSGETYEQYF.

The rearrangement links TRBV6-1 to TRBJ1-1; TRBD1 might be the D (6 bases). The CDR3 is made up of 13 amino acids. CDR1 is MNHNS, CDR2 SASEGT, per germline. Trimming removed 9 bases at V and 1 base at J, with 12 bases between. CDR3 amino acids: CASGAGENTEAFF. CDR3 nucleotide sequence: TGTGCCAGTGGGGCAGGGGAGAACACTGAAGCTTTCTTT.

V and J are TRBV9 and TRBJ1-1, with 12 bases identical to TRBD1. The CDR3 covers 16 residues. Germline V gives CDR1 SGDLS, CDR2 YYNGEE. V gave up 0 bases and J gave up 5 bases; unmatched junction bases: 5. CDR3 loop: CASSVASGQGATEAFF. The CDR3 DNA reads TGTGCCAGCAGCGTAGCTTCGGGACAGGGGGCTACTGAAGCTTTCTTT.

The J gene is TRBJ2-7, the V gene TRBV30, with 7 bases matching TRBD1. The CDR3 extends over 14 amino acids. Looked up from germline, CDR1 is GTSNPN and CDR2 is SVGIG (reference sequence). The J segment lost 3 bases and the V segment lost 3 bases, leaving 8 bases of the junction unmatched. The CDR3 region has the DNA TGTGCCTGGAGCGAAGGGGGACAGATCTACGAGCAGTACTTC. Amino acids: CAWSEGGQIYEQYF.

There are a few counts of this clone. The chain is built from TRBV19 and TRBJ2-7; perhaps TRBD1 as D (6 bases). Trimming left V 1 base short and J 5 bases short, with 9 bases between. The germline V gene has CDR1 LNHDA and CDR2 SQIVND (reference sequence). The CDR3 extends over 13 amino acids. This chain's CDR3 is CASSIGRDNEQYF. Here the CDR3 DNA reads TGTGCCAGTAGTATAGGCAGGGACAACGAGCAGTACTTC.

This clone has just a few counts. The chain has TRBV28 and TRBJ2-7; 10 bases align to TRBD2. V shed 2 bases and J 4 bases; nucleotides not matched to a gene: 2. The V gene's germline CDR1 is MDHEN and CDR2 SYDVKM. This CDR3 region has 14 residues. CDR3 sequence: CASSLRTSGYEQYF. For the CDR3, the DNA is TGTGCCAGCAGTTTACGGACTAGCGGTTACGAGCAGTACTTC.

CDR3 DNA sequence: TGTGCCTGGTTGGACAGGTCTAGCAATCAGCCCCAGCATTTT. It codes for CAWLDRSSNQPQHF. The chain uses TRBV30 and TRBJ1-5; TRBD1 agrees at 7 bases. The J segment lost 0 bases and the V segment lost 5 bases, leaving 4 bases of the junction unmatched. Germline lookup yields CDR1 GTSNPN and CDR2 SVGIG (reference sequence). CDR3 size: 14 residues.

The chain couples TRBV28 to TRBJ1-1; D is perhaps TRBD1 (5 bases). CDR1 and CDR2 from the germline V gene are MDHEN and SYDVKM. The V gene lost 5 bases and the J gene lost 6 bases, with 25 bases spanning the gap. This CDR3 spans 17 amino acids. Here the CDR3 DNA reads TGTGCCAGCAGTCCAGGAGGGGTAGGCAGGTCAGGTGCTGAAGCTTTCTTT. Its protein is CASSPGGVGRSGAEAFF.

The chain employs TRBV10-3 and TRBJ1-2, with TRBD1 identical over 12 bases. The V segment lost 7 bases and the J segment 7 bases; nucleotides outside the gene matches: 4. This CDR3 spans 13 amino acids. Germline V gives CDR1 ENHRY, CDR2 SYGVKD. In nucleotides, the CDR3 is TGTGCCATCACTGGGACAGGGGGCTCTGGCTACACCTTC. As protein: CAITGTGGSGYTF.

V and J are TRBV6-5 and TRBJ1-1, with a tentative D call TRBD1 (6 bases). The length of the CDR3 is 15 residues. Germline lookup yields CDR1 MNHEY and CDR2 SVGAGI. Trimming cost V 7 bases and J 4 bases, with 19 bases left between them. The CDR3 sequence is CASTKQGTRGTEAFF. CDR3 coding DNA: TGTGCCAGCACCAAACAGGGCACGCGAGGCACTGAAGCTTTCTTT.

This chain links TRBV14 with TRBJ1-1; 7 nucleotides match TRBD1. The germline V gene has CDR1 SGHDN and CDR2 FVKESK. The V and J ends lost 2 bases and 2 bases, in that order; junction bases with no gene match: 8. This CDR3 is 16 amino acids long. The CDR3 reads CASSQQPGTANTEAFF. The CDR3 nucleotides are TGTGCCAGCAGCCAACAACCCGGGACAGCCAACACTGAAGCTTTCTTT. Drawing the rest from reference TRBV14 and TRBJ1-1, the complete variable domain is EAGVTQFPSHSVIEKGQTVTLRCDPISGHDNLYWYRRVMGKEIKFLLHFVKESKQDESGMPNNRFLAERTGGTYSTLKVQPAELEDSGVYFCASSQQPGTANTEAFFGQGTRLTVV.

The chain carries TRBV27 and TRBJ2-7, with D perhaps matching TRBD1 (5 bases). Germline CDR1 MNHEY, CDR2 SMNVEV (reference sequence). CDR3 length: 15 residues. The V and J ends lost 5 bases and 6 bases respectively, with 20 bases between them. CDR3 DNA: TGTGCCAGCAGTCCCCGGTCAGGGCCCCGCGGCGAGCAGTACTTC. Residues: CASSPRSGPRGEQYF.

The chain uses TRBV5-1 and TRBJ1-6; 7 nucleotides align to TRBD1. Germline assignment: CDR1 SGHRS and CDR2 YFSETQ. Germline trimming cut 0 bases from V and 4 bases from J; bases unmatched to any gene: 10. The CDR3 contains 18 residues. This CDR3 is CASSLAGQGGMYNSPLHF. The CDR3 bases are TGCGCCAGCAGCTTGGCCGGCCAGGGGGGAATGTATAATTCACCCCTCCACTTT.

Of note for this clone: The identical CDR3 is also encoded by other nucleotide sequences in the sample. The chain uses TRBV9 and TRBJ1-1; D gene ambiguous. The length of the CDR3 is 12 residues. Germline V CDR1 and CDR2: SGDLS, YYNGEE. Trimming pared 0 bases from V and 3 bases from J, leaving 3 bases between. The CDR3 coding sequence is TGTGCCAGCAGCGTAGCGGACACTGAAGCTTTCTTT. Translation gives CASSVADTEAFF. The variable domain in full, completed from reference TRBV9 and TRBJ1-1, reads DSGVTQTPKHLITATGQRVTLRCSPRSGDLSVYWYQQSLDQGLQFLIQYYNGEERAKGNILERFSAQQFPDLHSELNLSSLELGDSALYFCASSVADTEAFFGQGTRLTVV.

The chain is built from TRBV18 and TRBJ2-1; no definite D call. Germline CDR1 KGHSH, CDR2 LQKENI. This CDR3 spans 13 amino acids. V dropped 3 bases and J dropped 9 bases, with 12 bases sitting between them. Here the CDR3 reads CASSPQDYGEQFF. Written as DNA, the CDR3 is TGTGCCAGCTCACCCCAAGATTACGGTGAGCAGTTCTTC.